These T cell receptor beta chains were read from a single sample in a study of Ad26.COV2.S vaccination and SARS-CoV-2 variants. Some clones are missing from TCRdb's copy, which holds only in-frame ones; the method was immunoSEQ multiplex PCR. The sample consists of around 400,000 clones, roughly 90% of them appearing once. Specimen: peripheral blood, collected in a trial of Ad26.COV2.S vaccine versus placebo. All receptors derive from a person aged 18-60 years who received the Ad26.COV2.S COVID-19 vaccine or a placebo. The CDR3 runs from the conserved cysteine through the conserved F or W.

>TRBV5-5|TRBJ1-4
CASSDRGTGREKLFF
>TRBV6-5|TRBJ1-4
CASSYSLAAGYEKLFF
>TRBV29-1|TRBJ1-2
CSVEPRGLEGGGYTF
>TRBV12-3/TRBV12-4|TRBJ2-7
CASSFGGPYEQYF
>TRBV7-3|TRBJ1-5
CAGLSQGRDVNQPQHF
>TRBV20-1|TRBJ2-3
CSASGGYGGTYTQYF
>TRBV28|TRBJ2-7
CASSETGGSDIYEQYF
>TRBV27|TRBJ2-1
CASSPQGGLPSNEQFF
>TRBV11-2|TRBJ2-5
CASMTEPREETQYF
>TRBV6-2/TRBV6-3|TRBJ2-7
CASSYPVYEQYF
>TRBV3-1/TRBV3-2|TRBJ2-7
CASSQDWRQGAYEQYF
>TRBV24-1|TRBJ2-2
CATSDSTGGTGELFF
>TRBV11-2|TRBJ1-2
CASSLDTGGRAGTF
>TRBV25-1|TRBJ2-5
CASSPLAGVDGTQYF
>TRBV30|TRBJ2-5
CAWSVVVKETQYF
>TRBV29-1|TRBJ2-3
CSVEPGSTDTQYF
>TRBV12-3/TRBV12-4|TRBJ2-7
CASSLGSYEQYF
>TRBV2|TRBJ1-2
CASRDTGNYGYTF
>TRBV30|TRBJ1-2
CAWGDGSNYGYTF
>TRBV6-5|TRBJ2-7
CASSYETGGAREQYF
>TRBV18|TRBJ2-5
CASSPGAGGTETQYF
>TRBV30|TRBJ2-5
CAWSPLREGLETQYF
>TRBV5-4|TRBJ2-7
CASSLLREGGEQYF
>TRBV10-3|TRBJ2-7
CATHQGQGRYEQYF
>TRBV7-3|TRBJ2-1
CASSLGARGGQFF
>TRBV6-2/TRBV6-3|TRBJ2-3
CASSFRQPSDTQYF
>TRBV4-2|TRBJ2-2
CASSKIYRGGTGELFF
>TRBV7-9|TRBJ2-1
CASSFLLVGNEQFF
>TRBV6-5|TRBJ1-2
CASSRAGLLNYGYTF
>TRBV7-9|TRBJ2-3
CASSLVPSTDTQYF
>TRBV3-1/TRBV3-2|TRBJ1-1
CASSQGTDTEAFF
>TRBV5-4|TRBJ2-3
CASSPPRGTGTDTQYF
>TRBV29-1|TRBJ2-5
CSLRTSGKTETQYF
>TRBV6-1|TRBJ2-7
CASSEGGRLAASSYEQYF
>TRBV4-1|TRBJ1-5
CASSHTQENQPQHF
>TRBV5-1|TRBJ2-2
CASSPTWGELFF
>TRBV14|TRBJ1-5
CASSQGRDQPQHF
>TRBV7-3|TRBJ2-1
CASSLIKSNEQFF
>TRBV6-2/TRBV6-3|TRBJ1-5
CASTPVFGNQPQHF
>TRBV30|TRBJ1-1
CAWSVRRGEAFF
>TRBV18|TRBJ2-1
CASSPGTSGRALNEQFF
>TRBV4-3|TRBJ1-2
CASSQAGTGYGYTF
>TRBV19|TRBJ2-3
CASAGPSTDTQYF
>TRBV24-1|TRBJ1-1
CATSDLTERAFF
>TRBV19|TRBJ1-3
CASSPFSTTSGNTIYF
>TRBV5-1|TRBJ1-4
CASSLGDEKLFF
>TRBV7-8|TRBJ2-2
CASSNNGRELFF
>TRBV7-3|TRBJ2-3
CASSFGAGGIDTQYF